The present T cell receptor (beta chain) was sequenced within a study of cytomegalovirus exposure and HLA in healthy donors. Study conclusions and caveats: Accurate HLA-A and HLA-B prediction from TCR beta sequences was reported for most subjects.

As regards this clone: What it binds is not known.

The PCR ran on 60 Vbeta and 13 Jbeta primers. The method was immunoSEQ multiplex PCR; TCRdb's version includes in-frame clones alone and lacks a portion of them. The table shows 150,000 to 200,000 clones, with 75% to 90% occurring only once. Per the germline V gene, CDR1 is MDHEN and CDR2 is SYDVKM. This CDR3 comprises 13 residues. Trimming took 6 bases from V and 10 from J, leaving 18 bases between them. This cohort consisted of healthy bone marrow donors. This chain joins TRBV28 and TRBJ1-1, with unresolved D. The origin of this receptor is a male donor in good health and CMV-seropositive. Sequenced: PBMCs. CDR3 in DNA: TGTGCCAGCAGGGAGGAGCAGGTTTTTTCAGCTTTCTTT. Amino acid sequence: CASREEQVFSAFF.